The 16 T cell receptor beta chains in this list originate from one sample, sequenced in a study of CD8 T cells in ankylosing spondylitis. TCRdb processed the 5' RACE reads anew with MiXCR; each CDR3 protein has one entry. The repertoire holds 200,000 to 250,000 distinct CDR3 sequences, with about 10% as singletons. The sequenced material came from blood, either unsorted or a sorted T cell fraction (not recorded which). These TCRs come from a male donor with ankylosing spondylitis or in good health (not recorded which).

The V call is TRBV2, the J call TRBJ2-5; D call uncertain. Per germline, CDR1 SNHLY and CDR2 FYNNEI. There are 11 residues in the CDR3. The V end lost 7 bases, the J end lost 4 bases, and 7 bases lay between the germline ends. DNA of the CDR3: TGTGCCAGCAAAACGATAGAGACCCAGTACTTC. Translated: CASKTIETQYF.

The sample holds a few counts of this clonotype. CDR3 DNA: TGTGCCAGCAGTCCACCTGAGTTCGGGGAGGCCAAAAACATTCAGTACTTC. This codes for CASSPPEFGEAKNIQYF. The rearrangement links TRBV27 to TRBJ2-4; perhaps TRBD2 as D (5 bases). In germline, CDR1 is MNHEY, CDR2 SMNVEV (reference sequence). V lost 5 bases, J lost 1 base, and 18 bases lay in between. CDR3 length: 17 residues.

There are a few counts of this clonotype. The chain employs TRBV2 and TRBJ2-2; D gene ambiguous. Per germline, CDR1 SNHLY and CDR2 FYNNEI. The V and J ends lost 4 bases and 7 bases respectively, with 10 bases between them. This CDR3 is 13 amino acids long. Here the CDR3 DNA reads TGTGCCAGCAGTGTGGAAGTACTCGGGGAGCTGTTTTTT. It yields the protein CASSVEVLGELFF. The full variable domain, its missing parts supplied by reference TRBV2 and TRBJ2-2, is EPEVTQTPSHQVTQMGQEVILRCVPISNHLYFYWYRQILGQKVEFLVSFYNNEISEKSEIFDDQFSVERPDGSNFTLKIRSTKLEDSAMYFCASSVEVLGELFFGEGSRLTVL.

A few counts support this clonotype. This chain joins TRBV3-1 and TRBJ2-1, with D unresolved. Germline CDR1 LGHDT, CDR2 YNNKEL (reference sequence). The germline V and J ends were trimmed by 5 bases and 4 bases, with 18 bases remaining between them. The CDR3 loop spans 16 amino acids. CDR3 residues: CASSTRVSQRYNEQFF. CDR3 bases: TGTGCCAGCAGCACAAGAGTGAGCCAGAGATACAATGAGCAGTTCTTC.

There are many counts of this clonotype. The V call is TRBV29-1, the J call TRBJ2-3; D may be TRBD2 (5 bases). V was pared by 2 bases and J by 2 bases, with 14 bases between. Germline lookup yields CDR1 SQVTM and CDR2 ANQGSEA. The CDR3 extends over 15 amino acids. The chain's CDR3 is CSVEMWGVPTDTQYF. The DNA for the CDR3 is TGCAGCGTTGAAATGTGGGGAGTTCCCACAGATACGCAGTATTTT.

This clonotype was seen many times. This chain joins TRBV3-1 and TRBJ2-7; 10 positions match TRBD2. There are 16 residues in the CDR3. Germline CDR1 reads LGHDT; CDR2 reads YNNKEL (reference sequence). Trimming took 4 bases from V and 4 from J; bases not matched to a gene: 10. The CDR3 reads CASSPSQREGLYEQYF. Written as DNA, the CDR3 is TGTGCCAGCAGCCCGTCCCAGCGGGAGGGCCTTTACGAGCAGTACTTC.

In this sample, this clonotype turned up many times. The chain combines TRBV5-1 with TRBJ2-2, with D maybe TRBD2 (6 bases). In germline, CDR1 is SGHRS, CDR2 YFSETQ. This CDR3 comprises 16 residues. Trimming stripped 4 bases from V and 6 bases from J, with 19 bases between. CDR3 nucleotide sequence: TGCGCCAGCAGCCTCGATCCCGGGACTGCGGCCGGGGAGCTGTTTTTT. Residues: CASSLDPGTAAGELFF.

This clonotype was seen more than once but under ten times. The chain links TRBV5-1 to TRBJ2-7; D gene uncertain. This CDR3 spans 13 amino acids. V dropped 7 bases and J dropped 3 bases, with 14 bases sitting between them. Germline assignment: CDR1 SGHRS and CDR2 YFSETQ. The CDR3 spells CASRETPSYEQYF. The CDR3, as DNA: TGCGCCAGCCGTGAGACACCGAGCTACGAGCAGTACTTC.

This clonotype was observed a few times. The chain is built from TRBV10-1 and TRBJ2-1; 11 bases map to TRBD2. CDR3 length: 14 residues. CDR1 and CDR2 from the germline V gene are WNHNN and SYGVQD (reference sequence). V lost 8 bases and J lost 9; bases outside the gene matches: 9. The CDR3 protein is CASGTSGLWGEQFF. For the CDR3, the DNA is TGCGCCAGCGGGACTAGCGGACTTTGGGGTGAGCAGTTCTTC.

This clonotype was seen ten or more times. The chain has TRBV4-1 and TRBJ1-2, with 9 bases that match TRBD1. Germline V gene data show CDR1 as MGHRA and CDR2 as YSYEKL. The ends lost 0 bases at V and 4 bases at J; junction bases unmatched: 12. The CDR3 consists of 18 residues. The CDR3 region is CASSQEGTGQLRFYGYTF. DNA of the CDR3: TGCGCCAGCAGCCAAGAAGGGACAGGGCAGTTGAGATTCTATGGCTACACCTTC.

This clonotype appeared many times. The chain is built from TRBV9 and TRBJ2-2; weak D call: TRBD1 (6 bases). Germline V lookup: CDR1 SGDLS, CDR2 YYNGEE. The CDR3 totals 16 residues. Trimming pared 1 base from V and 3 bases from J, leaving 13 bases between. CDR3 sequence (DNA): TGTGCCAGCAGCGTACCCCGAGGACAGCACACCGGGGAGCTGTTTTTT. Residues: CASSVPRGQHTGELFF.

This clonotype was counted a few times. The rearrangement uses TRBV4-1 and TRBJ2-2; possibly TRBD2 for D (6 bases). Germline V CDR1 and CDR2: MGHRA, YSYEKL. V lost 0 bases and J lost 5, with 10 bases in between. The CDR3 is 15 amino acids. CDR3 in amino acids: CASSQEGDWTGELFF. CDR3 DNA sequence: TGCGCCAGCAGCCAAGAAGGGGACTGGACCGGGGAGCTGTTTTTT.

The chain's CDR3 is CASSLSGTSPHEQYF. As DNA, the CDR3 is TGTGCCAGCAGCTTATCTGGGACTAGCCCCCACGAGCAGTACTTC. This chain joins TRBV7-3 and TRBJ2-7; 9 nucleotides agree with TRBD2. Germline CDR1 SGHTA, CDR2 FQGTGA. This CDR3 is 15 amino acids long. The J segment lost 5 bases and the V segment lost 2 bases, leaving 7 bases of the junction unmatched. The entire variable domain, with the rest obtained from reference TRBV7-3 and TRBJ2-7, is as follows: GAGVSQTPSNKVTEKGKYVELRCDPISGHTALYWYRQSLGQGPEFLIYFQGTGAADDSGLPNDRFFAVRPEGSVSTLKIQRTERGDSAVYLCASSLSGTSPHEQYFGPGTRLTVT.

This chain connects TRBV21-1 to TRBJ2-7; TRBD1 reflects the table's D call only, with no check against the DNA. TRBV21-1 is a known pseudogene. This CDR3 has 18 residues. The CDR3 protein is CASSKVAFFGAPVDEQYF. The CDR3 coding sequence is TGTGCCAGCAGCAAAGTCGCGTTTTTTGGGGCGCCGGTGGACGAGCAGTACTTC.

This chain connects TRBV5-1 to TRBJ2-5; D might be TRBD1 or TRBD2, each matching 6 bases. The CDR3 covers 16 residues. Germline V gene sequence: CDR1 SGHRS, CDR2 YFSETQ. Deletions cut 2 bases from V and 1 base from J, with 15 bases between. DNA of the CDR3: TGCGCCAGCAGCTTCTATCATGGAGGGGGCCAAGAGACCCAGTACTTC. Translated: CASSFYHGGGQETQYF.

V is TRBV7-8 and J is TRBJ2-1; no definite D call. The germline V gene has CDR1 SGHVS and CDR2 FQNEAQ. With 2 bases removed from V and 3 bases from J, the gap between germline ends came to 5 bases. This CDR3 is built from 13 residues. The CDR3 DNA follows: TGTGCCAGCAGCTTATCTGTCTACAATGAGCAGTTCTTC. Amino acid sequence: CASSLSVYNEQFF. Combining the CDR3 with reference TRBV7-8 and TRBJ2-1 gives the whole variable domain GAGVSQSPRYKVAKRGQDVALRCDPISGHVSLFWYQQALGQGPEFLTYFQNEAQLDKSGLPSDRFFAERPEGSVSTLKIQRTQQEDSAVYLCASSLSVYNEQFFGPGTRLTVL.